This entry is about one TCR beta chain. Its target is unknown. Alongside a J-beta primer mix, a sample-barcoded 5' primer served in a second PCR lasting 7 to 11 cycles. Every molecule of cDNA carried a tag from a template-switch adaptor with 12 random nucleotides. TCRdb reprocessed the 5' RACE reads via MiXCR and lists one record per CDR3 protein. The sample has about 690,000 distinct CDR3 sequences; 40% to 45% are singletons. The data belong to a study of blood T cells in healthy people across ages. Study-wide results and caveats: Diversity estimated from one million T cells was considered an underestimate.

The CDR3 is made up of 17 amino acids. The J segment lost 3 bases and the V segment lost 1 base, leaving 5 bases of the junction unmatched. Looked up from germline, CDR1 is DFQATT and CDR2 is SNEGSKA (reference sequence). Sequenced input: blood. This sequence joins TRBV20-1 and TRBJ2-4; 14 bases are shared with TRBD2. This TCR came from an elderly man in good health. The chain's CDR3 is CSARAGLAGAGKNIQYF. CDR3 sequence (DNA): TGCAGTGCTAGAGCGGGACTAGCGGGGGCGGGCAAAAACATTCAGTACTTC.